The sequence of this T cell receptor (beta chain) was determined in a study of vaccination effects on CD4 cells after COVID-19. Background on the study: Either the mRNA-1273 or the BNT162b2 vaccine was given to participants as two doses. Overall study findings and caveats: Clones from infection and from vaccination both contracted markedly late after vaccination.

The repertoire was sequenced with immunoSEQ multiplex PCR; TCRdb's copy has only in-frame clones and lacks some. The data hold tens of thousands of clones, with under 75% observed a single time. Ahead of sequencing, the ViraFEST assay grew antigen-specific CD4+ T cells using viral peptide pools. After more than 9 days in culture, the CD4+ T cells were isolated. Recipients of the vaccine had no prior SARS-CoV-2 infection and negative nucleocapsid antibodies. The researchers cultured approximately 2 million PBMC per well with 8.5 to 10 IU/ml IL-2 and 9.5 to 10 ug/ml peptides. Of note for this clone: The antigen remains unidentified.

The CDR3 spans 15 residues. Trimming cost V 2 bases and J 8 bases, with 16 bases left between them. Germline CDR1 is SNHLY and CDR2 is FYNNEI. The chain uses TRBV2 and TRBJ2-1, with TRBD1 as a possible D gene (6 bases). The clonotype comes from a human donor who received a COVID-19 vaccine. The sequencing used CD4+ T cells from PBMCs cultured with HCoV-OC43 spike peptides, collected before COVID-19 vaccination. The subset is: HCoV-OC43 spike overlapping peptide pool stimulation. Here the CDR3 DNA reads TGTGCCAGCAGTGAATCAGGGGTCAGAGCGGATGAGCAGTTCTTC. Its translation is CASSESGVRADEQFF.